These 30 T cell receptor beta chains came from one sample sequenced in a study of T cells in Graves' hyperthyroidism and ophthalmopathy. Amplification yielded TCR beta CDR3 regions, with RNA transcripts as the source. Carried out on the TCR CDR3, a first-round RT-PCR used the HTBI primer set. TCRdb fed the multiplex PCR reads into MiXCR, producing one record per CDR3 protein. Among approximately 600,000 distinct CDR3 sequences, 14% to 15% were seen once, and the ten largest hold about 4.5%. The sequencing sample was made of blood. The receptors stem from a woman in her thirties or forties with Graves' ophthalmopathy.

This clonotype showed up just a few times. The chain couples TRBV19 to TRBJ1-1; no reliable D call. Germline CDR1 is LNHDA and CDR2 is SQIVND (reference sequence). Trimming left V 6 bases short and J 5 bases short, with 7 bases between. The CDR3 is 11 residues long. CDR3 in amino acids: CASSRETEAFF. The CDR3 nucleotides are TGTGCCAGTAGCCGAGAGACTGAAGCTTTCTTT.

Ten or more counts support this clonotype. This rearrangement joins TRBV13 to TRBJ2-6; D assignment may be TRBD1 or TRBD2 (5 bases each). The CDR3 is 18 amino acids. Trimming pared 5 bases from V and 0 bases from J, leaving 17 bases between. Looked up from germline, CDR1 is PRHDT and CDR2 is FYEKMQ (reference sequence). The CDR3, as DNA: TGTGCCAGCAGCGCCTCCGGGACGGGGACCTCTGGGGCCAACGTCCTGACTTTC. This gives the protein CASSASGTGTSGANVLTF.

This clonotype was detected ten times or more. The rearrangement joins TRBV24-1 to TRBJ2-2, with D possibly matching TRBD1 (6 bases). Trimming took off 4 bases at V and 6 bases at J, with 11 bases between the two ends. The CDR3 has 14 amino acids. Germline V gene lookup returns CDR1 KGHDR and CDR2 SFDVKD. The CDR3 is CATSDPRTAGELFF. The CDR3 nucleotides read TGTGCCACCAGTGACCCCCGGACAGCCGGGGAGCTGTTTTTT.

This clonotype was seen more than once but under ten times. The CDR3 DNA reads TGTGCCAGCAGTTTATATTGGGACACTTCTAACTATGGCTACACCTTC. Amino acids: CASSLYWDTSNYGYTF. V gene TRBV28 combines with J gene TRBJ1-2; perhaps TRBD1 as D (6 bases). The CDR3 is 16 residues long. The germline V gene has CDR1 MDHEN and CDR2 SYDVKM. Trimming left V 1 base short and J 0 bases short, with 12 bases between.

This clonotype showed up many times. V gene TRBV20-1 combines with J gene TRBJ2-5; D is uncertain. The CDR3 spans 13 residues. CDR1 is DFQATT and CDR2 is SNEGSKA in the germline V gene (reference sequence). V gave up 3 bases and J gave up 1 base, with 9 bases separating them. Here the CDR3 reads CSARMTPQETQYF. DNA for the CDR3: TGCAGTGCTAGGATGACGCCCCAAGAGACCCAGTACTTC.

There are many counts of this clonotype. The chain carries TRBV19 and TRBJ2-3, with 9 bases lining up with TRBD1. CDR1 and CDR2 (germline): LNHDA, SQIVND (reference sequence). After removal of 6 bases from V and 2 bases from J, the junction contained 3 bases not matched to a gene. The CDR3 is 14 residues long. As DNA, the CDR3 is TGTGCCAGTAGGCGGACAGGGGCCACAGATACGCAGTATTTT. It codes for CASRRTGATDTQYF.

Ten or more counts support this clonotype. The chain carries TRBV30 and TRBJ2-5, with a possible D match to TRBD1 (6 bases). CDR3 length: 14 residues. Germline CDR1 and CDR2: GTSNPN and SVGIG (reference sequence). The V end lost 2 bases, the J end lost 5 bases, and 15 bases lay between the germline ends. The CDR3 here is CAWSWDTTIETQYF. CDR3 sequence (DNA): TGTGCCTGGAGTTGGGACACCACGATTGAGACCCAGTACTTC.

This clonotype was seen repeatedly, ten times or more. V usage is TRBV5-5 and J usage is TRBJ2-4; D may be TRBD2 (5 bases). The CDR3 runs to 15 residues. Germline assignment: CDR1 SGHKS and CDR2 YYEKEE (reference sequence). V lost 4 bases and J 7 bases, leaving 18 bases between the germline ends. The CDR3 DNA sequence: TGTGCCAGCAGCCTCCGGACTGCTTTTAGGAACATTCAGTACTTC. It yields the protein CASSLRTAFRNIQYF.

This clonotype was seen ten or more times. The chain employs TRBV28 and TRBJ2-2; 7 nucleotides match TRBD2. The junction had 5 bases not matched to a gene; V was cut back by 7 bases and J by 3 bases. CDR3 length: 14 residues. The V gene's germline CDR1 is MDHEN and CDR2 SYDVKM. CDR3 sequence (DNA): TGTGCCAGCAAAACGGGAGGATACACCGGGGAGCTGTTTTTT. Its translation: CASKTGGYTGELFF. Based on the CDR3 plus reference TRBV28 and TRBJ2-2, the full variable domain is DVKVTQSSRYLVKRTGEKVFLECVQDMDHENMFWYRQDPGLGLRLIYFSYDVKMKEKGDIPEGYSVSREKKERFSLILESASTNQTSMYLCASKTGGYTGELFFGEGSRLTVL.

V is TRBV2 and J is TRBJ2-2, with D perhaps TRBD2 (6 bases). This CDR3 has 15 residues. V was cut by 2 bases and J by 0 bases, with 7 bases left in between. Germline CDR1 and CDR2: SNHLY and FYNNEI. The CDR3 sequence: CASSEPGANTGELFF. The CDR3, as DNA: TGTGCCAGCAGTGAACCGGGAGCGAACACCGGGGAGCTGTTTTTT.

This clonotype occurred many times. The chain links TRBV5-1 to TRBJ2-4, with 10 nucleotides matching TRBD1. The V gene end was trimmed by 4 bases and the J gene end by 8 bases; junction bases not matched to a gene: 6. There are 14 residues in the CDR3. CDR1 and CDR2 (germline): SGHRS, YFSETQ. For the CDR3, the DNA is TGCGCCAGCAGCCCGGGACAGGGGTGGGACATTCAGTACTTC. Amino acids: CASSPGQGWDIQYF.

This chain's CDR3 is CASSDRPNQPQHF. CDR3 coding DNA: TGTGCCAGCTCTGACAGGCCCAATCAGCCCCAGCATTTT. The chain recombines TRBV27 with TRBJ1-5; D perhaps matches TRBD1 (6 bases). In germline, CDR1 is MNHEY, CDR2 SMNVEV (reference sequence). This CDR3 comprises 13 residues. Deletions cut 8 bases from V and 3 bases from J, with 11 bases between.

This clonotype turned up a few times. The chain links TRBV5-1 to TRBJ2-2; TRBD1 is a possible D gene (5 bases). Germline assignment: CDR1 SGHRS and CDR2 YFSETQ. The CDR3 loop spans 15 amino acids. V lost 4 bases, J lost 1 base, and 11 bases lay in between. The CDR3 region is CASSPDRLNTGELFF. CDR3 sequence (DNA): TGCGCCAGCAGCCCAGACAGACTGAACACCGGGGAGCTGTTTTTT.

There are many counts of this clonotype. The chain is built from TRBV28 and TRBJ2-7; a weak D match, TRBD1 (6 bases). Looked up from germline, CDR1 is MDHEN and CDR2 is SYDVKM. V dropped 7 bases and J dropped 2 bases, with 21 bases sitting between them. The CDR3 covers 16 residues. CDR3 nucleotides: TGTGCCAGCATCTCCCTAGGGGCAGGGGCCACCTACGAGCAGTACTTC. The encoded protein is CASISLGAGATYEQYF.

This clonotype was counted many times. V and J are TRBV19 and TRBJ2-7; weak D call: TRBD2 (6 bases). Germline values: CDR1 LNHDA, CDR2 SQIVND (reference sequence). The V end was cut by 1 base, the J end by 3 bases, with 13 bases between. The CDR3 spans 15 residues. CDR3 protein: CASSIATGDGYEQYF. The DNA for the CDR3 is TGTGCCAGTAGTATAGCGACGGGAGATGGCTACGAGCAGTACTTC.

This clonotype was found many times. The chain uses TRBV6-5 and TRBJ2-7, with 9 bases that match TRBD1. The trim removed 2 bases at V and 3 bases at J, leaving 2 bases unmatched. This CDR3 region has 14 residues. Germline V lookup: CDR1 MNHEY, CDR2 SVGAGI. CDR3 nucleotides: TGTGCCAGCAGTTACATGGGACAGGGCTACGAGCAGTACTTC. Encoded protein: CASSYMGQGYEQYF.

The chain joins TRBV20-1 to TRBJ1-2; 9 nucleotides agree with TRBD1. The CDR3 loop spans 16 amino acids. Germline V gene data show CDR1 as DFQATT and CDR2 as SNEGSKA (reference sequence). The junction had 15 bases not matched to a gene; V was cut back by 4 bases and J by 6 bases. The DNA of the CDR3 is TGCAGTGCTAAAAATCAGACTCCGGGACAGGGACATGGCTACACCTTC. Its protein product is CSAKNQTPGQGHGYTF.

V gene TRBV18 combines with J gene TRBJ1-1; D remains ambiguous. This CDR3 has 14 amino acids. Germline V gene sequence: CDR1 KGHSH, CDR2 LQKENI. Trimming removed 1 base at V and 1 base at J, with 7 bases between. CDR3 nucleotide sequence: TGTGCCAGCTCACCACTCAACGAGAACACTGAAGCTTTCTTT. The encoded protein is CASSPLNENTEAFF.

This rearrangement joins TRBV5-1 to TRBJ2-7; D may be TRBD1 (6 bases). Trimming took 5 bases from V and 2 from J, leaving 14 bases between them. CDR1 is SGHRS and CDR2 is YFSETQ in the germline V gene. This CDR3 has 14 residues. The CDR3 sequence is CASRVGQTTYEQYF. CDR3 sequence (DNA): TGCGCCAGCAGGGTAGGACAGACCACCTACGAGCAGTACTTC.

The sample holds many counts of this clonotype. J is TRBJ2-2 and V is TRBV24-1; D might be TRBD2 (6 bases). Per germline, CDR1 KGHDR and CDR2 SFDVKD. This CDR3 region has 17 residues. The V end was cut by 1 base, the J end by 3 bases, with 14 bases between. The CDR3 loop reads CATSDLGEESDTGELFF. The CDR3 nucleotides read TGTGCCACCAGTGATTTAGGGGAGGAATCAGACACCGGGGAGCTGTTTTTT.

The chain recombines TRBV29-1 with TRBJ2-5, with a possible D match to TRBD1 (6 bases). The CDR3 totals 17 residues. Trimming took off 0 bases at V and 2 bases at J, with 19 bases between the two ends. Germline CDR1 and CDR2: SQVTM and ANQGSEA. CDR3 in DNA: TGCAGCGTTGAAGATCCACCCCAGGGGCCTATTCAAGAGACCCAGTACTTC. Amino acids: CSVEDPPQGPIQETQYF.

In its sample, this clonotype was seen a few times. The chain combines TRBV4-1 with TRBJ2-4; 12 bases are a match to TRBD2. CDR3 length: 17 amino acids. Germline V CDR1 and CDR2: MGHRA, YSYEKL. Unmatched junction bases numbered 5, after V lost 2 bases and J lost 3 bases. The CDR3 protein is CASSQLTSGRIKNIQYF. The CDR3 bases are TGCGCCAGCAGCCAATTAACTAGCGGGAGGATCAAAAACATTCAGTACTTC.

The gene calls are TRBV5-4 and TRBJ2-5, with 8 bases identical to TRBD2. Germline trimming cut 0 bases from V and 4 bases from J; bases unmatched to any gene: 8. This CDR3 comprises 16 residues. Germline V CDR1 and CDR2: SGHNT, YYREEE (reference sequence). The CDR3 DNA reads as TGTGCCAGCAGCTTGGCTCCGGGAGGGGCGGGAGAGACCCAGTACTTC. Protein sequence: CASSLAPGGAGETQYF.

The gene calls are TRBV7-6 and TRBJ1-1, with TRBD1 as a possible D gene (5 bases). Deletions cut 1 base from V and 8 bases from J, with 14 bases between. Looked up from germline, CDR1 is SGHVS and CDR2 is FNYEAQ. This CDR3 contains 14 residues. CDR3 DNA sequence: TGTGCCAGCAGCTTAGGCGGGACTCTCCGAGAAGCTTTCTTT. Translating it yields CASSLGGTLREAFF.

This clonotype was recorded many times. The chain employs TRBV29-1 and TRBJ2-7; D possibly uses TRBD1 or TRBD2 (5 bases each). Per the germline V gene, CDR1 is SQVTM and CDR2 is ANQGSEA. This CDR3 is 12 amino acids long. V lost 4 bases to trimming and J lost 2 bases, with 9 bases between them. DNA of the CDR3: TGCAGCGTTGCTCCGGGGCCCTACGAGCAGTACTTC. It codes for CSVAPGPYEQYF.

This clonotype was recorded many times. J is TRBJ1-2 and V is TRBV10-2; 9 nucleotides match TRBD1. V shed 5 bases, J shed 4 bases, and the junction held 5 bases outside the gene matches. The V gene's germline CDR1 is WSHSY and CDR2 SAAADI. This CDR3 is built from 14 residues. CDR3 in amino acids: CASSSQTGGYGYTF. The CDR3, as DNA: TGCGCCAGCAGTTCCCAGACAGGGGGCTATGGCTACACCTTC.

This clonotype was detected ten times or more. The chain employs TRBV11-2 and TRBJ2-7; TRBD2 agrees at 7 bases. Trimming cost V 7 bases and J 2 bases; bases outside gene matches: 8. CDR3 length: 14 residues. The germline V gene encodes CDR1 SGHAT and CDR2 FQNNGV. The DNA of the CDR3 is TGTGCCAGCACCCGACCGGGAGGAACCTACGAGCAGTACTTC. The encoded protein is CASTRPGGTYEQYF. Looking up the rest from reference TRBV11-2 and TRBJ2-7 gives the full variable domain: EAGVAQSPRYKIIEKRQSVAFWCNPISGHATLYWYQQILGQGPKLLIQFQNNGVVDDSQLPKDRFSAERLKGVDSTLKIQPAKLEDSAVYLCASTRPGGTYEQYFGPGTRLTVT.

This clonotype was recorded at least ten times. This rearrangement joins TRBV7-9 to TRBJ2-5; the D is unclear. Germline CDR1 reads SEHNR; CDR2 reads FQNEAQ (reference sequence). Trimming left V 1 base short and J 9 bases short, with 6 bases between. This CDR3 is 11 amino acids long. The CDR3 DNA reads TGTGCCAGCAGCTTAGAACAGTCCCAGTACTTC. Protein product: CASSLEQSQYF. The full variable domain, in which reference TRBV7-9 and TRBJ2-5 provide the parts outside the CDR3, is DTGVSQNPRHKITKRGQNVTFRCDPISEHNRLYWYRQTLGQGPEFLTYFQNEAQLEKSRLLSDRFSAERPKGSFSTLEIQRTEQGDSAMYLCASSLEQSQYFGPGTRLLVL.

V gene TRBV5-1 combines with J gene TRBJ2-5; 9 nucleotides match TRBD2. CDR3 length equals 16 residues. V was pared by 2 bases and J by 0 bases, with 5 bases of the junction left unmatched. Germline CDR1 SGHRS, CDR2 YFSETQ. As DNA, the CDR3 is TGCGCCAGCAGCTTCGTACTAGCGGGCAACCAAGAGACCCAGTACTTC. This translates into CASSFVLAGNQETQYF.

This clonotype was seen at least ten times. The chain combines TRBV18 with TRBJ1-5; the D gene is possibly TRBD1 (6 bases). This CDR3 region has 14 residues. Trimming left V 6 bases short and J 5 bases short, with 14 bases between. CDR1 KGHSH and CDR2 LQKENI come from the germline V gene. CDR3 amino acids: CASSSTGTDQPQHF. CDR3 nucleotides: TGTGCCAGCTCGTCTACAGGGACTGATCAGCCCCAGCATTTT.